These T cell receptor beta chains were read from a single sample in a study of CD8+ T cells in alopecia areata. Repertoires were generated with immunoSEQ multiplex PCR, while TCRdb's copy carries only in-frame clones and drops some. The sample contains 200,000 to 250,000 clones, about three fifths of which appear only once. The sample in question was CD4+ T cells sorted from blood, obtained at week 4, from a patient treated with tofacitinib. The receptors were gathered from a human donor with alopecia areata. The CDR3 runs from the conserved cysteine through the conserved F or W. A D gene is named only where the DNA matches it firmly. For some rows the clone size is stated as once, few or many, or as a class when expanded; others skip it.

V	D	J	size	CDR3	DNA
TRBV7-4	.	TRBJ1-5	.	CASSFCSNQPQHF	TGTGCCAGCAGCTTTTGTAGCAATCAGCCCCAGCATTTT
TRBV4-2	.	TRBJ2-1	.	CASSQLWGRNEQFF	TGTGCCAGCAGCCAGTTGTGGGGGCGGAATGAGCAGTTCTTC
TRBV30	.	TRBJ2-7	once	CAWNGGTSYEQYF	TGTGCCTGGAACGGGGGTACGTCCTACGAGCAGTACTTC
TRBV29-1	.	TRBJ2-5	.	CSVVEGQTQYF	TGCAGCGTTGTCGAGGGCCAGACCCAGTACTTC
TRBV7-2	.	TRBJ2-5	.	CASSLAGPRRSETQYF	TGTGCCAGCAGCTTAGCGGGACCCAGGAGGTCCGAGACCCAGTACTTC
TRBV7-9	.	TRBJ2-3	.	CASSLEDTQYF	TGTGCCAGCAGCTTAGAGGATACGCAGTATTTT
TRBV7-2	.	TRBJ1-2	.	CASSLNAGVNYGYTF	TGTGCCAGCAGCTTAAACGCAGGGGTCAACTATGGCTACACCTTC
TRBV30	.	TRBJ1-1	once	CAWSVGVSTEAFF	TGTGCCTGGAGTGTAGGGGTTTCCACTGAAGCTTTCTTT
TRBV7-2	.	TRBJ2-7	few	CASSSQGYEQYF	TGTGCCAGCAGCTCCCAGGGCTACGAGCAGTACTTC
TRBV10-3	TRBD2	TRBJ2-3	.	CAISGLARIPDTQYF	TGTGCCATCAGTGGACTAGCGAGAATCCCCGATACGCAGTATTTT
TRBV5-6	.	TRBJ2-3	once	CASSYRGARTDTQYF	TGTGCCAGCAGCTACCGGGGGGCTCGCACAGATACGCAGTATTTT
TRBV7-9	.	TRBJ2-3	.	CASSLAGARTDTQYF	TGTGCCAGCAGCTTAGCCGGCGCTCGCACAGATACGCAGTATTTT
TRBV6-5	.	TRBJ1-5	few	CASSEQINQPQHF	TGTGCCAGCAGTGAGCAAATCAATCAGCCCCAGCATTTT
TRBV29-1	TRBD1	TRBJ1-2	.	CSVETGADTF	TGCAGCGTAGAGACAGGGGCAGACACCTTC
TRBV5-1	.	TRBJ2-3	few	CASSLVQRASRDTDTQYF	TGCGCCAGCAGCTTGGTCCAAAGGGCTAGCCGAGACACAGATACGCAGTATTTT
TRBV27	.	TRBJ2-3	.	CASSLSRRPDTQYF	TGTGCCAGCAGTTTATCGAGAAGGCCAGATACGCAGTATTTT
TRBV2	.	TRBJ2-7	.	CASSATWGQRYEQYF	TGTGCCAGCAGTGCGACTTGGGGGCAGAGATACGAGCAGTACTTC
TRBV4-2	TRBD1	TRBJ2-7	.	CASSPIGGQGSYEQYF	TGTGCCAGCAGCCCAATAGGGGGACAGGGGTCCTACGAGCAGTACTTC
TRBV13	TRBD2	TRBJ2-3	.	CASSRTSGGTIGTDTQYF	TGTGCCAGCAGCCGAACTAGCGGGGGGACGATTGGAACAGATACGCAGTATTTT
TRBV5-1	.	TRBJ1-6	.	CASSLVSGRNSPLHF	TGCGCCAGCAGCTTGGTTTCAGGCCGGAATTCACCCCTCCACTTT
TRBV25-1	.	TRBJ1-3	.	CASSAGTWGSGNTIYF	TGTGCCAGCAGTGCCGGAACATGGGGATCTGGAAACACCATATATTTT
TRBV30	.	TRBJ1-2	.	CAWSVGYYGYTF	TGTGCCTGGAGTGTTGGGTACTATGGCTACACCTTC
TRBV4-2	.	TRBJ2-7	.	CASSQGEATAYEQYF	TGTGCCAGCAGCCAAGGGGAGGCGACGGCCTACGAGCAGTACTTC
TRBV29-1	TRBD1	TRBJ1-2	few	CSVGQGARYTF	TGCAGCGTTGGGCAGGGGGCCCGCTACACCTTC
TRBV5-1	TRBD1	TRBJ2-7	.	CASSKSGTGGYEQYF	TGCGCCAGCAGCAAATCCGGGACAGGGGGCTACGAGCAGTACTTC
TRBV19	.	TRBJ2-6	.	CASSRMSGANVLTF	TGTGCCAGTAGTCGTATGTCTGGGGCCAACGTCCTGACTTTC
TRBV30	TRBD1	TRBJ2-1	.	CAWSRFNRGSYNEQFF	TGTGCCTGGAGCCGCTTTAACAGGGGTAGTTACAATGAGCAGTTCTTC
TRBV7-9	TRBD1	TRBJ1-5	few	CASSHADRSPLPQHF	TGTGCCAGCAGCCATGCGGACAGGTCCCCACTACCCCAGCATTTT
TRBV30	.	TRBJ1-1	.	CAWSVGRATEAFF	TGTGCCTGGAGTGTCGGCAGGGCGACTGAAGCTTTCTTT
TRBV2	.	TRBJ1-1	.	CASSGTGGNTEAFF	TGTGCCAGCAGTGGAACCGGGGGGAACACTGAAGCTTTCTTT
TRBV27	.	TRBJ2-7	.	CASSSLQTYEQYF	TGTGCCAGCAGTTCCCTCCAAACCTACGAGCAGTACTTC
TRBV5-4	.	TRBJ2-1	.	CASSLLDGEQFF	TGTGCCAGCAGCTTACTCGACGGTGAGCAGTTCTTC
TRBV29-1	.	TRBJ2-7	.	CSAGAGVGYEQYF	TGCAGCGCGGGGGCAGGGGTAGGGTACGAGCAGTACTTC
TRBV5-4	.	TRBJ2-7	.	CASSLDVGLSYEQYF	TGTGCCAGCAGCTTGGACGTAGGTCTTTCCTACGAGCAGTACTTC
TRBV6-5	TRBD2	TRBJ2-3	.	CASSWGLAGGGDTQYF	TGTGCCAGCAGTTGGGGACTAGCGGGGGGTGGAGATACGCAGTATTTT
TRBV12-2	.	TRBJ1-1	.	CASRSGTEAFF	TGTGCAAGTCGGTCGGGGACTGAAGCTTTCTTT
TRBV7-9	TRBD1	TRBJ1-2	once	CAGGQGAVRFGGYTF	TGTGCCGGCGGACAGGGGGCGGTCCGGTTTGGTGGCTACACCTTC
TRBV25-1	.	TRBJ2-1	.	CASSDPGALNEQFF	TGTGCCAGCAGTGATCCCGGGGCCCTAAATGAGCAGTTCTTC
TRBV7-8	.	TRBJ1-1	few	CASSLTENTEAFF	TGTGCCAGCAGCTTAACTGAGAACACTGAAGCTTTCTTT
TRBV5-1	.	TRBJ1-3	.	CASSPQGSLGNTIYF	TGCGCCAGCAGCCCACAGGGTAGCTTAGGAAACACCATATATTTT
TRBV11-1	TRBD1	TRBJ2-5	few	CASSRDRGETQYF	TGTGCCAGCAGCCGGGACAGGGGAGAGACCCAGTACTTC
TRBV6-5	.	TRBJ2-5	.	CASSYVGFQETQYF	TGTGCCAGCAGTTACGTTGGTTTTCAAGAGACCCAGTACTTC
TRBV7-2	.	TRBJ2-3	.	CASSVGVTTDTQYF	TGTGCCAGCAGCGTCGGGGTCACCACAGATACGCAGTATTTT
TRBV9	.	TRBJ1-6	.	CASSVNTPPLHF	TGTGCCAGCAGCGTGAATACTCCACCCCTCCACTTT
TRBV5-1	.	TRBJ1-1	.	CASSETRARRNTEAFF	TGCGCCAGCAGCGAAACCAGGGCTCGGCGGAACACTGAAGCTTTCTTT
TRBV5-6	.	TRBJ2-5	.	CASSPSPIETQYF	TGTGCCAGCAGCCCCAGTCCAATCGAGACCCAGTACTTC
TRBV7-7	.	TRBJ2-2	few	CASSLATTGNTGELFF	TGTGCTAGCAGCTTAGCTACGACAGGGAACACCGGGGAGCTGTTTTTT
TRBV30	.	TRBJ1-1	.	CAWSKGRHDTEAFF	TGTGCCTGGAGTAAGGGACGCCACGACACTGAAGCTTTCTTT
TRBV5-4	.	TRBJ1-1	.	CASSRGAMNTEAFF	TGTGCCAGCAGCAGGGGGGCTATGAACACTGAAGCTTTCTTT
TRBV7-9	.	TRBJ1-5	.	CASPLWGGSSQPQHF	TGTGCCAGCCCCCTGTGGGGGGGTAGCTCTCAGCCCCAGCATTTT
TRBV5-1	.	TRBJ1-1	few	CASSLTGQNTEAFF	TGCGCCAGCAGCTTAACCGGGCAGAACACTGAAGCTTTCTTT
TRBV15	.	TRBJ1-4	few	CATSRGGASDEKLFF	TGTGCCACCAGCAGAGGTGGGGCTTCCGATGAAAAACTGTTTTTT
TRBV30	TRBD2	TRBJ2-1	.	CACKRGVNNHEQFF	TGTGCCTGCAAGCGGGGGGTAAACAACCATGAGCAGTTCTTC
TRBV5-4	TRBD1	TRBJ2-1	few	CASSPKGGTGNNEQFF	TGTGCCAGCAGCCCCAAGGGCGGGACAGGGAACAATGAGCAGTTCTTC